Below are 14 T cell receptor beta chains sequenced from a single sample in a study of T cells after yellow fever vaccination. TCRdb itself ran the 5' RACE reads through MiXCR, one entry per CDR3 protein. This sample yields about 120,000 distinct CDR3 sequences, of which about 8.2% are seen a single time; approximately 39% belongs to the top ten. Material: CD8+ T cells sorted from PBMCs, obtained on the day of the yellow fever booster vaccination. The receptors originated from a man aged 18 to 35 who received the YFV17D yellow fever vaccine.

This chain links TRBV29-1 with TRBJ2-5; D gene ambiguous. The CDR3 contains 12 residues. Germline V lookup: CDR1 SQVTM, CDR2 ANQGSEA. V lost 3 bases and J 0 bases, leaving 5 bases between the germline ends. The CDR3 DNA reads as TGCAGCGTTGAGGATGACCAAGAGACCCAGTACTTC. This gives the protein CSVEDDQETQYF.

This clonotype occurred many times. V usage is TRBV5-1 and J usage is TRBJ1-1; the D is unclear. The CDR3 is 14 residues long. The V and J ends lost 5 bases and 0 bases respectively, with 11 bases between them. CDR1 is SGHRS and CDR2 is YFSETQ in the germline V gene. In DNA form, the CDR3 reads TGCGCCAGCAGTAGCAGGAGCATGAACACTGAAGCTTTCTTT. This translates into CASSSRSMNTEAFF.

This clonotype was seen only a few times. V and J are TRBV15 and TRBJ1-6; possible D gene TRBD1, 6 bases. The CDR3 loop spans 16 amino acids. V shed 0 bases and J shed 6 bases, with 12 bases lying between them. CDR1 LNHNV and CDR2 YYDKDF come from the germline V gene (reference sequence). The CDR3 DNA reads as TGTGCCACCAGCAGAGACCGGGACATATTTAATTCACCCCTCCACTTT. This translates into CATSRDRDIFNSPLHF. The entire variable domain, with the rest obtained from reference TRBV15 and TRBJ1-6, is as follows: DAMVIQNPRYQVTQFGKPVTLSCSQTLNHNVMYWYQQKSSQAPKLLFHYYDKDFNNEADTPDNFQSRRPNTSFCFLDIRSPGLGDTAMYLCATSRDRDIFNSPLHFGNGTRLTVT.

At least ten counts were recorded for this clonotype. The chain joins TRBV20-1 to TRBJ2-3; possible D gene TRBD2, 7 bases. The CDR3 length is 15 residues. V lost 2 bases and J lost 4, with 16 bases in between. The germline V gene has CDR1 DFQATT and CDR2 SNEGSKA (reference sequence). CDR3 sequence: CSARRGRERPDTQYF. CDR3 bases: TGCAGTGCTAGAAGGGGGAGGGAGCGTCCAGATACGCAGTATTTT.

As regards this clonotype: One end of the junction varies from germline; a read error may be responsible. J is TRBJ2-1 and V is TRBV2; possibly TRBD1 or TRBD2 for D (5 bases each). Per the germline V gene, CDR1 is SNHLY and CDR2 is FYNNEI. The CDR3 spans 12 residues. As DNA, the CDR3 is TGTGCCAGCGGTGAGGGACCCCTGTATTGGTTCTTC. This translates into CASGEGPLYWFF.

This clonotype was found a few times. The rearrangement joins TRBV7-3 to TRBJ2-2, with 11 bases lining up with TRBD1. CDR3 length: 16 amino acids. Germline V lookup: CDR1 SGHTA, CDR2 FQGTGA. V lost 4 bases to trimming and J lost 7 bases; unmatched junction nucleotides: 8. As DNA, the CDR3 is TGTGCCAGCAGCTCTGGACAGGGGGCGCATGGCGGGGAGCTGTTTTTT. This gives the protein CASSSGQGAHGGELFF.

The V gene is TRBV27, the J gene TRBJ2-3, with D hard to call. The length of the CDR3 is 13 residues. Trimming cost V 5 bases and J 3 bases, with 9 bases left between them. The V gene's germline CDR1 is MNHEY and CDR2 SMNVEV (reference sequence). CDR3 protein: CASSPLPTDTQYF. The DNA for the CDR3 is TGTGCCAGCAGTCCCCTTCCGACAGATACGCAGTATTTT.

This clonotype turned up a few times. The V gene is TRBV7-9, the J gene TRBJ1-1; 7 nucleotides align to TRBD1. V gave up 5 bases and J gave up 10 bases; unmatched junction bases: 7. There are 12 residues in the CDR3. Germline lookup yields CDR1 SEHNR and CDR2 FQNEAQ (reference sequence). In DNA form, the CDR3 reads TGTGCCAGCAGCCCCGAGGGGGCTGCAGCTTTCTTT. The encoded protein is CASSPEGAAAFF.

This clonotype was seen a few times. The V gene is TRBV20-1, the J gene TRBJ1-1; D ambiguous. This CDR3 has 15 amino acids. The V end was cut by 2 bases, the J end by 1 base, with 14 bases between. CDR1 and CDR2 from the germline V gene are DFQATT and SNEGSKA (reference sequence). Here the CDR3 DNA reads TGCAGTGCTAGATCTTCCTGGGCGACGAACACTGAAGCTTTCTTT. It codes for CSARSSWATNTEAFF.

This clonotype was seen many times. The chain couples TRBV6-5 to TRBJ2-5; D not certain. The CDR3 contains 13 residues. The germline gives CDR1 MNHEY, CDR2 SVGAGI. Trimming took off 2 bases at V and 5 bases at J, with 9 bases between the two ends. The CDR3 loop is CASSYGGVETQYF. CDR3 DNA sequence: TGTGCCAGCAGTTACGGTGGGGTTGAGACCCAGTACTTC.

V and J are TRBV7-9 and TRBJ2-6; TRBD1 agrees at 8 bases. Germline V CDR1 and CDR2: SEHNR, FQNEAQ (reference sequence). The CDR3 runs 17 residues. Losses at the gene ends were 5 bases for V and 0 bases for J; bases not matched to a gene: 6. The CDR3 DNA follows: TGTGCCAGCAGCAATGGACAGGGCTTCTCTGGGGCCAACGTCCTGACTTTC. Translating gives CASSNGQGFSGANVLTF.

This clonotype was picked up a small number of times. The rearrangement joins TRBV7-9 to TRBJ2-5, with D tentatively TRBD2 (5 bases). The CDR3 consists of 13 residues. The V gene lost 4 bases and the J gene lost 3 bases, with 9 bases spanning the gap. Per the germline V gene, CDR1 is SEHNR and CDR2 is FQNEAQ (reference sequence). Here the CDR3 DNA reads TGTGCCAGCAGCTATGACGGGAAAGAGACCCAGTACTTC. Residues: CASSYDGKETQYF.

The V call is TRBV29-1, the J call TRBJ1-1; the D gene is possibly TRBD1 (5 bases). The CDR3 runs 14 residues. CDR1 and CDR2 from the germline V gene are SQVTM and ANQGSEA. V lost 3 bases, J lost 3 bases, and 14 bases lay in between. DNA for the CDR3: TGCAGCGTTGAGGGGGGAGAGATTTACACTGAAGCTTTCTTT. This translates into CSVEGGEIYTEAFF.

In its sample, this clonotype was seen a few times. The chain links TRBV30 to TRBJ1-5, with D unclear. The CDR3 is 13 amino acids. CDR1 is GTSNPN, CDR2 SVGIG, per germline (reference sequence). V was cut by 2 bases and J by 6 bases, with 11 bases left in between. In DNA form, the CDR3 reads TGTGCCTGGAGTTCCCTTCCCGTTCAGCCCCAGCATTTT. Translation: CAWSSLPVQPQHF.